Only a few counts were recorded for the clone carrying this T cell receptor (beta chain). The target antigen is unknown. These data come from a study of shared clonotypes between healthy human individuals. Study-level background: Donors consisted of a couple of women and a few men between 18 and 49. Study-wide findings and caveats: The sharing of 4% to 5.5% of naive CD4 clonotypes was seen across a few donors. Estimated richness was generally greater in naive than memory subsets.

V gave up 4 bases and J gave up 5 bases, with 17 bases separating them. Germline V CDR1 and CDR2: LNHDA, SQIVND (reference sequence). The CDR3 is made up of 15 amino acids. Negatively enriched CD4+ T cells were divided by CD45RA into naive and memory. Sequencing was performed with immunoSEQ multiplex PCR; in TCRdb, only in-frame clones are kept and a portion is missing. The sample carries hundreds of thousands of clones, more than 70% recorded once. The V call is TRBV19, the J call TRBJ2-5, with a weak D call TRBD1 (6 bases). This TCR derives from a woman in her thirties in good health. Sequencing used memory CD4+ T cells sorted from blood. Indicated subset: CD45RA-negative fraction. This CDR3 reads CASSNRDTAAETQYF. CDR3 nucleotide sequence: TGTGCCAGTAGTAACCGGGACACGGCGGCGGAGACCCAGTACTTC. Drawing the rest from reference TRBV19 and TRBJ2-5, the complete variable domain is DGGITQSPKYLFRKEGQNVTLSCEQNLNHDAMYWYRQDPGQGLRLIYYSQIVNDFQKGDIAEGYSVSREKKESFPLTVTSAQKNPTAFYLCASSNRDTAAETQYFGPGTRLLVL.